Each of the 18 T cell receptor beta chains below was sequenced from the same sample in a study of shared clonotypes between healthy human individuals. Clones were read by immunoSEQ multiplex PCR, and TCRdb kept only the in-frame ones, dropping some. In the table there are fewer than 600,000 clones, around 77% of which are singletons. Sequenced: PBMCs. These receptors were obtained from a woman aged 40 to 50 in good health. Some clones in this sample may be carry-over from other donors' samples.

This rearrangement joins TRBV28 to TRBJ2-7; 7 nucleotides match TRBD1. This CDR3 has 12 residues. V lost 5 bases and J lost 7; bases outside the gene matches: 5. Germline CDR1 reads MDHEN; CDR2 reads SYDVKM. CDR3 DNA: TGTGCCAGCAGTCAAGGACAGGTTGAGCAGTACTTC. Protein: CASSQGQVEQYF.

Concerning this clone itself: A much larger clone differs from this one at a single base, so this may be a read error. The CDR3 DNA sequence: TGTGCCAGCAGCTTAGCGAGGGGACAGGTGAACTACGAGCAGTACTTC. It is translated as CASSLARGQVNYEQYF. The chain joins TRBV7-9 to TRBJ2-7; 8 bases align to TRBD1. Germline V CDR1 and CDR2: SEHNR, FQNEAQ (reference sequence). V dropped 0 bases and J dropped 3; count of bases not matched to a gene: 7. The CDR3 length is 16 residues.

Details on this clone: One end of the junction is discordant with germline, which a read error may explain. At the DNA level, this CDR3 is encoded by other sequences in the same sample as well. This chain uses TRBV4-1 with TRBJ2-3; 9 nucleotides line up with TRBD2. The CDR3 runs 15 residues. The germline CDR1 and CDR2 sequences are MGHRA and YSYEKL. The CDR3 DNA reads TGCGCCAGCAGTCAAGAGGCTAGCGGGACAGATACGCAATATTTT. Encoded protein: CASSQEASGTDTQYF.

V and J are TRBV6-5 and TRBJ1-5; TRBD1 agrees at 7 bases. In germline, CDR1 is MNHEY, CDR2 SVGAGI. The CDR3 consists of 16 residues. V shed 2 bases and J 3 bases; nucleotides not matched to a gene: 7. The CDR3: CASSYPGGLDNQPQHF. CDR3 coding DNA: TGTGCCAGCAGTTACCCAGGGGGATTGGACAATCAGCCCCAGCATTTT.

This clone occurred a few times. This chain's CDR3 is CATRTGGTEAFF. The DNA for the CDR3 is TGTGCCACCAGGACAGGTGGTACTGAAGCTTTCTTT. The chain joins TRBV15 to TRBJ1-1, with a tentative D call TRBD1 (6 bases). The V end was cut by 6 bases, the J end by 5 bases, with 10 bases between. Looked up from germline, CDR1 is LNHNV and CDR2 is YYDKDF (reference sequence). The CDR3 totals 12 residues. Full variable domain (remainder filled in from reference TRBV15 and TRBJ1-1): DAMVIQNPRYQVTQFGKPVTLSCSQTLNHNVMYWYQQKSSQAPKLLFHYYDKDFNNEADTPDNFQSRRPNTSFCFLDIRSPGLGDTAMYLCATRTGGTEAFFGQGTRLTVV.

Turning to this clone: A far bigger clonotype differs at one base, so this is likely a read error. This chain joins TRBV4-3 and TRBJ2-7; 8 positions match TRBD2. This CDR3 spans 15 amino acids. V gave up 4 bases and J gave up 3 bases; unmatched junction bases: 8. Germline values: CDR1 LGHNA, CDR2 YSLEER. For the CDR3, the DNA is TGCGCCAGCAGCCCAGTCGGGGGGGCCGACTACGAGCAGTACTTC. It encodes CASSPVGGADYEQYF.

The genes are TRBV28 and TRBJ1-1, with D maybe TRBD1 (5 bases). Germline assignment: CDR1 MDHEN and CDR2 SYDVKM. V lost 6 bases and J lost 7, with 9 bases in between. This CDR3 is 11 amino acids long. CDR3 region: CASRGVFEAFF. CDR3 nucleotides: TGTGCCAGCAGAGGGGTCTTTGAAGCTTTCTTT.

This clone was observed a handful of times. V usage is TRBV20-1 and J usage is TRBJ2-7, with unresolved D. The ends were cut back, 5 bases at V and 3 bases at J, with 5 bases in the middle. The length of the CDR3 is 10 residues. Germline V gene data show CDR1 as DFQATT and CDR2 as SNEGSKA (reference sequence). CDR3 sequence (DNA): TGCAGTGCTGAAAACTACGAGCAGTACTTC. It yields the protein CSAENYEQYF.

The chain has TRBV25-1 and TRBJ2-3, with 7 positions matching TRBD2. The trim removed 2 bases at V and 4 bases at J, leaving 9 bases unmatched. The CDR3 runs 16 residues. CDR1 is MGHDK, CDR2 SYGVNS, per germline. The CDR3 DNA follows: TGTGCCAGCAGTGAACGGGCGGGAGTTGCGGCAGATACGCAGTATTTT. As protein: CASSERAGVAADTQYF.

This clone was counted once. The V and J genes are TRBV28 and TRBJ2-3; D perhaps matches TRBD2 (5 bases). The V end lost 8 bases, the J end lost 8 bases, and 20 bases lay between the germline ends. The CDR3 is 14 residues long. Germline V lookup: CDR1 MDHEN, CDR2 SYDVKM. The CDR3 protein is CASSWQLTKSTQYF. The CDR3 DNA is TGTGCCAGCTCTTGGCAGCTGACTAAATCTACGCAGTATTTT.

This clone was seen a handful of times. This chain connects TRBV5-1 to TRBJ1-2; D is unresolved. V was shortened by 4 bases and J by 3 bases, with 16 bases between the two germline ends. CDR1 SGHRS and CDR2 YFSETQ come from the germline V gene. This CDR3 region has 15 residues. The CDR3 sequence: CASSPDGLGHYGYTF. CDR3 DNA sequence: TGCGCCAGCAGCCCCGACGGATTAGGCCACTATGGCTACACCTTC.

The chain recombines TRBV27 with TRBJ2-3; D unclear. CDR3 length equals 15 residues. Germline V lookup: CDR1 MNHEY, CDR2 SMNVEV (reference sequence). The V end was cut by 3 bases, the J end by 2 bases, with 12 bases between. The CDR3 coding sequence is TGTGCCAGCAGTTTGGGGTTGGCGGCCACAGATACGCAGTATTTT. Protein sequence: CASSLGLAATDTQYF.

V is TRBV5-6 and J is TRBJ1-2; TRBD1 is a possible D gene (6 bases). The CDR3 runs to 15 residues. V was clipped by 0 bases and J by 4 bases, with 13 bases between them. Germline CDR1 and CDR2: SGHDT and YYEEEE. CDR3 sequence reads: CASSLGQARFYGYTF. The CDR3 DNA sequence: TGTGCCAGCAGCTTGGGACAGGCGCGGTTCTATGGCTACACCTTC.

This clone was seen a single time. With only one base between it and a far larger clone, this is likely a read error. The V call is TRBV28, the J call TRBJ2-7; tentative D call: TRBD2 (6 bases). CDR3 size: 20 residues. CDR1 and CDR2 from the germline V gene are MDHEN and SYDVKM. V shed 1 base and J shed 6 bases, with 31 bases lying between them. The chain's CDR3 is CASSLFRGSNFELESCEQYF. The CDR3, as DNA: TGTGCCAGCAGTTTATTTCGGGGGTCTAATTTCGAATTGGAGAGCTGCGAGCAGTACTTC.

The chain combines TRBV7-9 with TRBJ2-2; D is ambiguous. V was clipped by 4 bases and J by 4 bases, with 4 bases between them. Germline V gene sequence: CDR1 SEHNR, CDR2 FQNEAQ (reference sequence). The CDR3 has 12 amino acids. The CDR3 DNA is TGTGCCAGCAGCTATCTCACCGGGGAGCTGTTTTTT. Translation: CASSYLTGELFF.

The chain is built from TRBV9 and TRBJ1-1; TRBD1 is a possible D gene (5 bases). The V and J ends lost 4 bases and 5 bases respectively, with 12 bases between them. This CDR3 region has 13 residues. Germline assignment: CDR1 SGDLS and CDR2 YYNGEE. CDR3 nucleotide sequence: TGTGCCAGCAGCATGAGCGGGGGGACTGAAGCTTTCTTT. It translates to CASSMSGGTEAFF. Combining the CDR3 with reference TRBV9 and TRBJ1-1 gives the whole variable domain DSGVTQTPKHLITATGQRVTLRCSPRSGDLSVYWYQQSLDQGLQFLIQYYNGEERAKGNILERFSAQQFPDLHSELNLSSLELGDSALYFCASSMSGGTEAFFGQGTRLTVV.

This chain links TRBV9 with TRBJ2-1, with 7 bases aligning to TRBD2. The CDR3 length is 15 residues. Germline V gene data show CDR1 as SGDLS and CDR2 as YYNGEE. The trim removed 2 bases at V and 2 bases at J, leaving 4 bases unmatched. The CDR3 bases are TGTGCCAGCAGCGTCAGCGGGGCGACCTACAATGAGCAGTTCTTC. It translates to CASSVSGATYNEQFF.

The table lists this clone with a count of one. This chain connects TRBV5-1 to TRBJ2-7, with 10 bases aligning to TRBD1. V shed 7 bases and J 4 bases; nucleotides not matched to a gene: 11. Per the germline V gene, CDR1 is SGHRS and CDR2 is YFSETQ. This CDR3 is built from 15 residues. The CDR3 region has the DNA TGCGCCAGCCGCTCGGTGGGGGGACAGGGGTACGAGCAGTACTTC. Translating it yields CASRSVGGQGYEQYF.